A selection of T cell receptor beta chains follows, all from one sample in a study of CD8 T cells in Susac syndrome. TCRdb used MiXCR to reprocess the immunoSEQ multiplex PCR reads, holding one entry per CDR3 protein. The sample holds roughly 300,000 distinct CDR3 sequences, 80% to 90% seen once. Sequenced sample: CD8+ T cells from PBMCs. The receptors originated from a human donor with multiple sclerosis. The CDR3 runs from the conserved cysteine through the conserved F or W. A D gene is named only where the DNA matches it firmly. Clone size is shown for a subset of rows, as once, few, many or a class of expanded clone.

j_call	v_call	clone_size	d_call	cdr3_nt	cdr3_aa
TRBJ2-2	TRBV18	.	.	TGTGCCAGCTCACAGGGATCGTACACCGGGGAGCTGTTTTTT	CASSQGSYTGELFF
TRBJ2-7	TRBV9	.	.	TGTGCCAGCAGCGTAGATACGGGGGCCGAGCAGTACTTC	CASSVDTGAEQYF
TRBJ2-1	TRBV19	.	.	TGTGCCAGTAGTAGACGGTCCGGGACAACCTACAATGAGCAGTTCTTC	CASSRRSGTTYNEQFF
TRBJ2-1	TRBV11-2	.	TRBD2	TGTGCCAGCAGCTTCACTAGCGGGCCCTACAATGAGCAGTTCTTC	CASSFTSGPYNEQFF
TRBJ2-5	TRBV19	.	TRBD2	TGTGCCAGTAGTATGCTCCTAGCGGGAGCAGAGACCCAGTACTTC	CASSMLLAGAETQYF
TRBJ2-1	TRBV27	.	TRBD2	TGTGCCAGCAACCCAGCGGGAGGGTTCTCCTACAATGAGCAGTTCTTC	CASNPAGGFSYNEQFF
TRBJ2-2	TRBV7-3	.	.	TGTGCCAGCAGCTTAGACGGAGGGAGGACCGGGGAGCTGTTTTTT	CASSLDGGRTGELFF
TRBJ2-1	TRBV2	.	TRBD2	TGTGCCGGCAGTGAATTTGGTCTAGCGGGAGGGCTCGATGAGCAGTTCTTC	CAGSEFGLAGGLDEQFF
TRBJ1-2	TRBV27	.	TRBD1	TGTGCCAGCAGTCCTCTTTTCCGGGACAGTGCATACTCTAGGGGCTACACCTTC	CASSPLFRDSAYSRGYTF
TRBJ1-2	TRBV15	.	TRBD1	TGTGCCACCAGCACCTACGAGATCGACAGGGGGTATGGCTACACCTTC	CATSTYEIDRGYGYTF
TRBJ2-2	TRBV6-2/TRBV6-3	.	TRBD2	TGTGCCAGCAGTTACCTATGCGGGACTAGGTGCGGCGGGGAGCTGTTTTTT	CASSYLCGTRCGGELFF
TRBJ2-7	TRBV11-2	.	.	TGTGCCAGCAGCTTCGGGACGGGGGCTGAGCAGTACTTC	CASSFGTGAEQYF
TRBJ2-7	TRBV5-4	once	.	TGTGCCAGCAGCTTAGGAGAAGGCGAGCAGTACTTC	CASSLGEGEQYF
TRBJ2-5	TRBV9	.	.	TGTGCCAGCAGCTCAGAAAAGACCCAGTACTTC	CASSSEKTQYF
TRBJ1-5	TRBV19	.	.	TGTGCCAGTATTAGAACAGGACCTAGCAATCAGCCCCAGCATTTT	CASIRTGPSNQPQHF
TRBJ2-5	TRBV28	.	.	TGTGCCAGCAGTTTAGCACAGGGCTGGGAGACCCAGTACTTC	CASSLAQGWETQYF
TRBJ2-3	TRBV5-1	.	.	TGCGCCAGCAGCTTGGATGACAGTTGGCCCACCTTCACAGATACGCAGTATTTT	CASSLDDSWPTFTDTQYF
TRBJ2-7	TRBV28	.	.	TGTGCCAGCAGGCGCTCAGGGGAAATCGAGCACGAGCAGTACTTC	CASRRSGEIEHEQYF
TRBJ2-1	TRBV4-1	once	.	TGCGCCAGCAGCCAAGAGAGAGGGTTTTACAATGAGCAGTTCTTC	CASSQERGFYNEQFF
TRBJ2-1	TRBV21-1	.	.	TGTGCCAGCAGCAAACGGACTACCGGCACGTCCTACAATGAGCAGTTCTTC	CASSKRTTGTSYNEQFF
TRBJ2-3	TRBV4-1	once	TRBD2	TGCGCCAGCAGCCCCGGACTAGCGGGACGTGCAGATACGCAGTATTTT	CASSPGLAGRADTQYF
TRBJ2-7	TRBV10-3	.	.	TGTGCCATCAGTGAGTCCCGACCAAACGACGAGCAGTACTTC	CAISESRPNDEQYF
TRBJ2-1	TRBV9	once	.	TGTGCCAGCAGCCCTTCTCGACTAGTAGGCGCTGAGCAGTTCTTC	CASSPSRLVGAEQFF
TRBJ2-2	TRBV27	once	.	TGTGCCAGCAGTTTAGGCGGTCTAGCCGGGGAGCTGTTTTTT	CASSLGGLAGELFF
TRBJ2-7	TRBV12-3/TRBV12-4	.	TRBD2	TGTGCCAGCAAAATCGGGGGACTAGCGGTATCCTACGAGCAGTACTTC	CASKIGGLAVSYEQYF
TRBJ2-7	TRBV6-1	few	TRBD1	TGTGCCGGACAGGGGTACCTCTACGAGCAGTACTTC	CAGQGYLYEQYF
TRBJ2-1	TRBV20-1	.	.	TGCAGTGCTAGTCCCTGGGGAAGCAGTTTCTCCTACAATGAGCAGTTCTTC	CSASPWGSSFSYNEQFF
TRBJ1-1	TRBV6-1	.	TRBD1	TGTGCCAGCAGCTACGACAGGGGTGGGAGAACTGAAGCTTTCTTT	CASSYDRGGRTEAFF